The T cell receptor (beta chain) described here comes from a study of cytomegalovirus exposure and HLA in healthy donors. Study outcomes and limitations: Certain indistinguishable V segments, among them TRBV6-2 and TRBV6-3, were excluded. Most of the CMV-associated TCR beta chains (in a later analysis) appeared to be HLA-restricted. In a later analysis, V- and J-gene trimming of beta chains associated with a DCLRE1C missense variant, replicated independently. Analysis was performed later, and it showed HLA-associated TCR beta chains to be more clonally expanded than equally common others.

Trimming removed 8 bases from V and 6 bases from J; junction bases left unmatched: 11. The germline CDR1 and CDR2 sequences are GTSNPN and SVGIG (reference sequence). This CDR3 is 14 amino acids long. Remarks on this clone: The antigen is unknown.

Primers included in the PCR were 60 Vbeta and 13 Jbeta primers. Generated by immunoSEQ multiplex PCR, the TCRdb table keeps only in-frame clones and is missing some. This sample has about 130,000 clones, with roughly a tenth found just once. The specimen was PBMCs. The sequence was obtained from a woman between 18 and 30 years old in good health and CMV-seropositive. The rearrangement links TRBV30 to TRBJ2-1; 9 positions match TRBD1. CDR3 in DNA: TGTGCCCAGCTGACAGGGGGTATCAGCAATGAGCAGTTCTTC. Translation: CAQLTGGISNEQFF.